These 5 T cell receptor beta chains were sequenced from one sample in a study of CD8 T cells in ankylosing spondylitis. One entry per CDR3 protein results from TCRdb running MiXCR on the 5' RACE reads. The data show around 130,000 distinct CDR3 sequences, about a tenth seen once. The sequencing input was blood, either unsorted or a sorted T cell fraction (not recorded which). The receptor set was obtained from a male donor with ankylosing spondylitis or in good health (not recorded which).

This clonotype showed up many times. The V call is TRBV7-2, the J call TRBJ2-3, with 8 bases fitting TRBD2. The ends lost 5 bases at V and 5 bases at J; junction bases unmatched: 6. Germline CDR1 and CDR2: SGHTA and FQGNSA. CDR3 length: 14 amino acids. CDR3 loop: CASSPEREKDTQYF. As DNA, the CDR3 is TGTGCCAGCAGCCCTGAGCGGGAGAAAGATACGCAGTATTTT. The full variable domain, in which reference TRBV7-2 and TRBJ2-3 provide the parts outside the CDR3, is GAGVSQSPSNKVTEKGKDVELRCDPISGHTALYWYRQSLGQGLEFLIYFQGNSAPDKSGLPSDRFSAERTGGSVSTLTIQRTQQEDSAVYLCASSPEREKDTQYFGPGTRLTVL.

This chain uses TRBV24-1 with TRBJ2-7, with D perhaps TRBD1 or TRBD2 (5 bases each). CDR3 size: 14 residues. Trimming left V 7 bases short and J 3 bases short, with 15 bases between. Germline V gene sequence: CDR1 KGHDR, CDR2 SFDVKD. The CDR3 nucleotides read TGTGCCACCAGCGGGGACGGGTCGGGCTACGAGCAGTACTTC. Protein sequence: CATSGDGSGYEQYF.

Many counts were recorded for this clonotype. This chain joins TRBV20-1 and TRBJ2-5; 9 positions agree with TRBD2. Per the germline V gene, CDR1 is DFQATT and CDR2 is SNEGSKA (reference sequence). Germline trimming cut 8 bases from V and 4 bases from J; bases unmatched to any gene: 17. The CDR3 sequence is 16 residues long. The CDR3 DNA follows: TGCAGTACGAACCAGCCGGGACTAGCTAAGGGAGAGACCCAGTACTTC. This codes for CSTNQPGLAKGETQYF.

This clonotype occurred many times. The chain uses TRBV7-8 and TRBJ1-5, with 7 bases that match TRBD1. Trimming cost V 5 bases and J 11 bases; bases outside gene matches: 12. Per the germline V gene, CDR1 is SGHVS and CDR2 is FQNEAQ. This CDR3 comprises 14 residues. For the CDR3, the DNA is TGTGCCAGCAGCAGGGACAGAGGGCTTCTGGCCCAGCATTTT. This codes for CASSRDRGLLAQHF.

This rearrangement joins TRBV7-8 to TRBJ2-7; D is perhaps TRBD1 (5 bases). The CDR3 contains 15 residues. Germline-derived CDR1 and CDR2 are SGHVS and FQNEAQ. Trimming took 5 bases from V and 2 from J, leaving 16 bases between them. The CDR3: CASSLQQVEAYEQYF. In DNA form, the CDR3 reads TGTGCCAGCAGCCTACAACAGGTTGAGGCCTACGAGCAGTACTTC.